The 3 T cell receptor beta chains presented below share a single source sample, sequenced in a study of identical twins. TCRdb re-called the 5' RACE reads through MiXCR, storing one row per CDR3 protein. Of about 240,000 distinct CDR3 sequences in the sample, approximately 10% were seen once. The specimen sequenced was memory T cells sorted from blood. The source is a man aged 45-65 years in good health.

V is TRBV28 and J is TRBJ1-3, with D possibly being TRBD1 (6 bases). There are 13 residues in the CDR3. V was trimmed by 7 bases and J by 3 bases, leaving 10 bases between them. The germline CDR1 and CDR2 sequences are MDHEN and SYDVKM. For the CDR3, the DNA is TGTGCCAGCATTGGGACACTTGGAAACACCATATATTTT. Translating gives CASIGTLGNTIYF.

The V call is TRBV27, the J call TRBJ1-1; 10 positions match TRBD1. This CDR3 is 13 amino acids long. V was clipped by 4 bases and J by 11 bases; unmatched bases: 7. Looked up from germline, CDR1 is MNHEY and CDR2 is SMNVEV (reference sequence). CDR3 amino acids: CASSSLRTGGAFF. For the CDR3, the DNA is TGTGCCAGCAGTTCACTACGGACAGGGGGGGCTTTCTTT.

The gene calls are TRBV28 and TRBJ2-3; possibly TRBD1 or TRBD2 for D (6 bases each). Germline values: CDR1 MDHEN, CDR2 SYDVKM. With 4 bases removed from V and 4 bases from J, the gap between germline ends came to 15 bases. The CDR3 extends over 15 amino acids. CDR3 sequence reads: CASSYTGRSADTQYF. The CDR3 nucleotides read TGTGCCAGCAGTTATACAGGGAGGAGCGCAGATACGCAGTATTTT.